The text below deals with one T cell receptor (beta chain). Trimming took 1 base from V and 5 from J; bases not matched to a gene: 6. This CDR3 is built from 15 residues. CDR1 SGHVS and CDR2 FQNEAQ come from the germline V gene. Produced via immunoSEQ multiplex PCR; TCRdb's table is partial and in-frame only. The repertoire holds 80,000 or so clones, with over 85% as singletons. This specimen belongs to a study of cytomegalovirus exposure and HLA in healthy donors. The source material was PBMCs. The clonotype originates from a woman younger than 35 in good health and CMV-seronegative. V is TRBV7-8 and J is TRBJ1-1; 8 bases align to TRBD1. The CDR3 DNA follows: TGTGCCAGCAGCTTAGAGAGCAGGGGGCTTACTGAAGCTTTCTTT. It encodes CASSLESRGLTEAFF.